This T cell receptor (beta chain) was profiled in a study of identical twins. The length of the CDR3 is 15 residues. After removal of 4 bases from V and 1 base from J, the junction contained 3 bases not matched to a gene. TCRdb independently ran MiXCR on the 5' RACE reads; one entry per CDR3 protein. Among about 890,000 distinct CDR3 sequences, around 12% were seen once, and the ten largest hold roughly 1.5%. These data were also reused for a study on yellow fever vaccine responses in identical twins.

The rearrangement links TRBV12-3 or TRBV12-4 to TRBJ2-1; 8 bases fit TRBD2. Sequencing was carried out using PBMCs. The TCR was taken from a woman between 18 and 29 years old in good health. The CDR3 bases are TGTGCCAGCAGTTCAGCGGGAGCATCCTACAATGAGCAGTTCTTC. The encoded protein is CASSSAGASYNEQFF.